These 8 T cell receptor beta chains share one sample of origin, sequenced in a study of shared clonotypes between healthy human individuals. Naive CD8 cells comprised CD45RO-negative, CCR7-positively selected cells, excluding terminally differentiated effector memory CD45RA+ cells. Assay used: immunoSEQ multiplex PCR; TCRdb lists only in-frame clones, some missing. The sample has about 2.1 million clones; about 93% are singletons. The sequenced material came from naive CD8+ T cells from PBMCs. The receptors come from a man aged 18 to 30 in good health. Some clones in this sample may be carry-over from other donors' samples.

V is TRBV5-1 and J is TRBJ2-7; TRBD1 might be the D (5 bases). Germline V gene data show CDR1 as SGHRS and CDR2 as YFSETQ. The V end lost 1 base, the J end lost 2 bases, and 7 bases lay between the germline ends. The CDR3 loop spans 13 amino acids. This CDR3 reads CASSLQGAYEQYF. CDR3 DNA sequence: TGCGCCAGCAGCTTGCAGGGTGCCTACGAGCAGTACTTC.

The chain carries TRBV27 and TRBJ2-1; 7 bases fit TRBD2. This CDR3 is built from 15 residues. V was pared by 5 bases and J by 0 bases, with 4 bases of the junction left unmatched. In germline, CDR1 is MNHEY, CDR2 SMNVEV (reference sequence). CDR3 in amino acids: CASSHQRGSYNEQFF. CDR3 sequence (DNA): TGTGCCAGCAGTCACCAGCGGGGCTCCTACAATGAGCAGTTCTTC.

The chain has TRBV27 and TRBJ2-7; TRBD1 matches 10 bases. Germline CDR1 is MNHEY and CDR2 is SMNVEV (reference sequence). V lost 4 bases and J lost 6; bases outside the gene matches: 6. CDR3 length: 14 amino acids. CDR3 in DNA: TGTGCCAGCAGTTCCCGGGACAGGGGAGGCGAGCAGTACTTC. Its protein is CASSSRDRGGEQYF.

The gene calls are TRBV7-7 and TRBJ2-1; a weak D match, TRBD2 (6 bases). From germline, CDR1 is SSHAT and CDR2 FNYEAQ (reference sequence). V was pared by 2 bases and J by 5 bases, with 10 bases between. The CDR3 contains 14 residues. CDR3 loop: CASSLWDFNNEQFF. Written as DNA, the CDR3 is TGTGCCAGCAGCTTATGGGACTTTAACAATGAGCAGTTCTTC.

The chain is built from TRBV19 and TRBJ2-1; no reliable D call. Germline CDR1 is LNHDA and CDR2 is SQIVND (reference sequence). The CDR3 length is 15 residues. With 5 bases removed from V and 1 base from J, the gap between germline ends came to 12 bases. The chain's CDR3 is CASSSSFLSYNEQFF. The CDR3, as DNA: TGTGCCAGTAGTTCATCCTTCCTTTCCTACAATGAGCAGTTCTTC.

This clone was detected only once. The rearrangement links TRBV7-8 to TRBJ2-7; 7 bases are shared with TRBD1. In germline, CDR1 is SGHVS, CDR2 FQNEAQ. The CDR3 spans 13 residues. V lost 6 bases to trimming and J lost 4 bases; unmatched junction nucleotides: 6. The DNA of the CDR3 is TGTGCCAGCAGGTCCGGGACAGATTACGAGCAGTACTTC. Amino acid sequence: CASRSGTDYEQYF.

Of note for this clone: The same CDR3 arises from other DNA sequences in this sample as well. This chain links TRBV7-9 with TRBJ2-7; D uncertain. This CDR3 has 12 residues. Per germline, CDR1 SEHNR and CDR2 FQNEAQ (reference sequence). V gave up 5 bases and J gave up 0 bases, with 5 bases separating them. The CDR3 sequence is CASSQSSYEQYF. Here the CDR3 DNA reads TGTGCCAGCAGCCAGAGCTCCTACGAGCAGTACTTC.

Turning to this clone: The sample carries other DNA sequences with the same CDR3. The rearrangement joins TRBV6-5 to TRBJ2-3; D is unresolved. Between the trimmed V and J ends, which lost 6 bases and 6 bases, there was a span of 10 bases. The CDR3 sequence is 12 residues long. In germline, CDR1 is MNHEY, CDR2 SVGAGI. In nucleotides, the CDR3 is TGTGCCAGCAGCCTCGGGCCCGATACGCAGTATTTT. Protein product: CASSLGPDTQYF.